This T cell receptor (beta chain) originates from a study of blood T cell repertoires in COVID-19. As handled by the study authors: Reference gene primer amplification in the assay estimated nucleated cell counts. Some clones are missing from TCRdb's copy, which holds only in-frame ones; the method was immunoSEQ multiplex PCR. D and trimming were read from the DNA, whereas the V and J calls and clone size are those reported in that table. The sample lists roughly 18,000 clones, 77% seen once, with 16% in the top ten. Followed longitudinally, the Seattle patients had been enrolled during active infection. This CDR3 spans 13 amino acids. Germline V gene lookup returns CDR1 LGHNA and CDR2 YNFKEQ. Between the trimmed V and J ends, which lost 3 bases and 11 bases, there was a span of 16 bases.

The chain uses TRBV4-2 and TRBJ1-1; TRBD1 is a possible D gene (6 bases). This receptor was taken from a man between 65 and 79 years old with COVID-19, enrolled during active disease. Sequences were obtained from peripheral blood. The CDR3 bases are TGTGCCAGCAGCCAGGCCTCAGGGGAAGGGGCTTTCTTT. This gives the protein CASSQASGEGAFF.